Listed here are 30 T cell receptor beta chains from one sample, sequenced in a study of blood T cell repertoires in COVID-19. The assay was immunoSEQ multiplex PCR, and TCRdb's table has in-frame clones only and misses some. The sample holds some 82,000 clones, around 91% seen once. The sequenced sample consisted of peripheral blood. These receptors all come from a woman between 50 and 59 years old in a cohort sampled during active COVID-19.

The chain links TRBV6-6 to TRBJ2-7; tentatively, D is TRBD1 (6 bases). V lost 7 bases, J lost 0 bases, and 19 bases lay in between. The length of the CDR3 is 16 residues. Germline CDR1 MNHNY, CDR2 SVGAGI (reference sequence). The CDR3 coding sequence is TGTGCCAGCATCAACGGGCAGGGGCAGGGCTCCTACGAGCAGTACTTC. This codes for CASINGQGQGSYEQYF.

The V and J genes are TRBV4-1 and TRBJ2-5, with 7 bases fitting TRBD1. V dropped 1 base and J dropped 1; count of bases not matched to a gene: 9. The CDR3 contains 17 residues. Germline V gene sequence: CDR1 MGHRA, CDR2 YSYEKL. CDR3 nucleotides: TGCGCCAGCAGCCAAGGGGTCCGCAGGGGGAGCCAAGAGACCCAGTACTTC. This codes for CASSQGVRRGSQETQYF.

This sequence joins TRBV5-5 and TRBJ1-4; D unclear. CDR3 length: 13 amino acids. Looked up from germline, CDR1 is SGHKS and CDR2 is YYEKEE (reference sequence). The V end lost 1 base, the J end lost 7 bases, and 8 bases lay between the germline ends. CDR3 DNA sequence: TGTGCCAGCAGCTTGCCCCCGGGTGAAAAACTGTTTTTT. This encodes CASSLPPGEKLFF.

J is TRBJ2-1 and V is TRBV2; 10 bases fit TRBD2. Germline CDR1 SNHLY, CDR2 FYNNEI. The V gene end was trimmed by 6 bases and the J gene end by 7 bases; junction bases not matched to a gene: 15. The CDR3 covers 17 residues. The CDR3 region has the DNA TGTGCCAGCAGCACCCAACCCAGCGGGAGGGCCGGGAATGAGCAGTTCTTC. As protein: CASSTQPSGRAGNEQFF.

V usage is TRBV19 and J usage is TRBJ2-7; 9 bases are a match to TRBD2. J lost 7 bases, V lost 4 bases, and 8 bases had no gene match. Germline V gene sequence: CDR1 LNHDA, CDR2 SQIVND (reference sequence). The CDR3 covers 14 residues. DNA of the CDR3: TGTGCCAGTAGTACCGTAGCGGGAGACAGTGAGCAGTACTTC. Its protein product is CASSTVAGDSEQYF. Based on the CDR3 plus reference TRBV19 and TRBJ2-7, the full variable domain is DGGITQSPKYLFRKEGQNVTLSCEQNLNHDAMYWYRQDPGQGLRLIYYSQIVNDFQKGDIAEGYSVSREKKESFPLTVTSAQKNPTAFYLCASSTVAGDSEQYFGPGTRLTVT.

The V call is TRBV27, the J call TRBJ1-5; D unresolved. This CDR3 contains 15 residues. Germline CDR1 is MNHEY and CDR2 is SMNVEV (reference sequence). Trimming removed 2 bases at V and 2 bases at J, with 10 bases between. The CDR3 sequence is CASSLLPYGNQPQHF. In nucleotides, the CDR3 is TGTGCCAGCAGTTTACTGCCCTATGGCAATCAGCCCCAGCATTTT.

The genes are TRBV19 and TRBJ2-4; TRBD1 matches at 8 bases. After removal of 6 bases from V and 3 bases from J, the junction contained 13 bases not matched to a gene. The germline CDR1 and CDR2 sequences are LNHDA and SQIVND (reference sequence). There are 17 residues in the CDR3. DNA of the CDR3: TGTGCCAGTAGAACCCCGAGGGGAGACAGGGGCAAAAACATTCAGTACTTC. As protein: CASRTPRGDRGKNIQYF.

This clone was seen just once. This chain joins TRBV6-5 and TRBJ1-3; 8 bases are a match to TRBD1. V shed 6 bases and J 0 bases; nucleotides not matched to a gene: 4. The germline V gene has CDR1 MNHEY and CDR2 SVGAGI. This CDR3 comprises 15 residues. CDR3 nucleotides: TGTGCCAGCAGACAGGGGGTTACCTCTGGAAACACCATATATTTT. Residues: CASRQGVTSGNTIYF.

The genes are TRBV12-3 or TRBV12-4 and TRBJ1-5, with no clear D. V was trimmed by 10 bases and J by 2 bases, leaving 12 bases between them. CDR3 length: 13 residues. CDR3 residues: CAISEQGNQPQHF. The CDR3 bases are TGTGCCATTTCCGAGCAGGGCAATCAGCCCCAGCATTTT.

The chain employs TRBV7-9 and TRBJ2-3, with 8 bases that match TRBD2. Per germline, CDR1 SEHNR and CDR2 FQNEAQ (reference sequence). This CDR3 has 16 amino acids. The ends lost 5 bases at V and 0 bases at J; junction bases unmatched: 7. This CDR3 is CASSPPGTRSTDTQYF. In DNA, the CDR3 is TGTGCCAGCAGCCCTCCCGGGACTAGAAGCACAGATACGCAGTATTTT.

J is TRBJ2-1 and V is TRBV9, with 12 bases identical to TRBD2. This CDR3 is built from 15 residues. V lost 4 bases and J lost 10; bases outside the gene matches: 9. Looked up from germline, CDR1 is SGDLS and CDR2 is YYNGEE. This chain's CDR3 is CASSPGPSGGEEQFF. The CDR3 DNA reads TGTGCCAGCAGCCCAGGGCCTAGCGGGGGGGAAGAGCAGTTCTTC.

The gene calls are TRBV7-9 and TRBJ2-5, with D uncertain. V was shortened by 6 bases and J by 3 bases, with 23 bases between the two germline ends. CDR1 and CDR2 (germline): SEHNR, FQNEAQ (reference sequence). The CDR3 covers 17 residues. The CDR3 loop is CASRPDIPMPLKETQYF. The CDR3 DNA is TGTGCCAGCAGACCCGACATCCCGATGCCCCTTAAAGAGACCCAGTACTTC.

The V and J genes are TRBV12-3 or TRBV12-4 and TRBJ2-1; the D is unclear. V lost 6 bases and J 1 base, leaving 7 bases between the germline ends. The CDR3 is made up of 13 amino acids. DNA for the CDR3: TGTGCCAGCAGGGCGGTGTCCTACAATGAGCAGTTCTTC. Translating gives CASRAVSYNEQFF.

This clone was seen once. The genes are TRBV5-1 and TRBJ1-4; unclear D gene. V was shortened by 5 bases and J by 0 bases, with 11 bases between the two germline ends. Per germline, CDR1 SGHRS and CDR2 YFSETQ. This CDR3 comprises 15 residues. CDR3 protein: CASRRTVATNEKLFF. The CDR3, as DNA: TGCGCCAGCAGGCGTACAGTAGCAACTAATGAAAAACTGTTTTTT.

The rearrangement links TRBV5-4 to TRBJ1-1, with D maybe TRBD1 (6 bases). There are 13 residues in the CDR3. V lost 2 bases and J 4 bases, leaving 9 bases between the germline ends. Germline V gives CDR1 SGHNT, CDR2 YYREEE (reference sequence). The CDR3 nucleotides read TGTGCCAGCAGCTTACAGGGTGGCACTGAAGCTTTCTTT. Translation: CASSLQGGTEAFF.

The genes are TRBV5-1 and TRBJ1-1; tentatively, D is TRBD1 (6 bases). The length of the CDR3 is 15 residues. V lost 4 bases and J 1 base, leaving 14 bases between the germline ends. CDR1 and CDR2 from the germline V gene are SGHRS and YFSETQ. CDR3 coding DNA: TGCGCCAGCAGCGAACAGGGATCCCGGAACACTGAAGCTTTCTTT. Translating gives CASSEQGSRNTEAFF.

This sequence joins TRBV7-3 and TRBJ2-1; D ambiguous. The V end lost 5 bases, the J end lost 5 bases, and 10 bases lay between the germline ends. Germline CDR1 is SGHTA and CDR2 is FQGTGA. The CDR3 is 13 residues long. The CDR3 region has the DNA TGTGCCAGCAGCCCCCCCCGGGACAATGAGCAGTTCTTC. Amino acids: CASSPPRDNEQFF.

The count of this clone is one. The rearrangement links TRBV5-1 to TRBJ1-2; possibly TRBD1 for D (5 bases). The CDR3 totals 14 residues. Germline lookup yields CDR1 SGHRS and CDR2 YFSETQ. V dropped 0 bases and J dropped 2 bases, with 8 bases sitting between them. CDR3 in DNA: TGCGCCAGCAGCTTGGGGGGCTCGAACTATGGCTACACCTTC. Protein product: CASSLGGSNYGYTF.

The chain uses TRBV2 and TRBJ1-1; TRBD1 aligns across 7 bases. In germline, CDR1 is SNHLY, CDR2 FYNNEI. With V trimmed by 5 bases and J by 0 bases, 3 bases remained unmatched. CDR3 length: 14 amino acids. Here the CDR3 DNA reads TGTGCCAGCAGTCCCGACAGGGTGAACACTGAAGCTTTCTTT. Residues: CASSPDRVNTEAFF.

The gene calls are TRBV9 and TRBJ1-3; D is possibly TRBD1 (5 bases). The CDR3 has 14 amino acids. From germline, CDR1 is SGDLS and CDR2 YYNGEE. V was pared by 7 bases and J by 0 bases, with 11 bases between. CDR3 in amino acids: CASSDSLSGNTIYF. The DNA for the CDR3 is TGTGCCAGCTCCGACAGTCTCTCTGGAAACACCATATATTTT.

The chain couples TRBV4-2 to TRBJ2-1, with 12 bases aligning to TRBD2. CDR1 and CDR2 (germline): LGHNA, YNFKEQ. The CDR3 runs to 19 residues. J gave up 7 bases and V 0 bases, and 13 bases lay outside the gene matches. The CDR3 DNA reads TGTGCCAGCAGCCAAGATCCTAGCGGGGGGGCCGGACTTGATAATGAGCAGTTCTTC. It is translated as CASSQDPSGGAGLDNEQFF.

This chain uses TRBV18 with TRBJ1-2; TRBD1 might be the D (6 bases). V was cut by 3 bases and J by 2 bases, with 13 bases left in between. Germline V gene lookup returns CDR1 KGHSH and CDR2 LQKENI. This CDR3 spans 15 amino acids. Here the CDR3 DNA reads TGTGCCAGCTCACCCTCCGCAGGGGAGAACTATGGCTACACCTTC. Protein sequence: CASSPSAGENYGYTF.

The gene calls are TRBV12-3 or TRBV12-4 and TRBJ1-5; 7 bases match TRBD1. The ends lost 6 bases at V and 7 bases at J; junction bases unmatched: 6. The CDR3 covers 13 residues. The DNA of the CDR3 is TGTGCCAGCAGCAGACAGGGAATCCAGCCCCAGCATTTT. This gives the protein CASSRQGIQPQHF.

This clone was seen just once. The chain employs TRBV4-2 and TRBJ2-7, with D tentatively TRBD1 (6 bases). Germline CDR1 LGHNA, CDR2 YNFKEQ. V dropped 1 base and J dropped 3 bases, with 13 bases sitting between them. The CDR3 runs to 15 residues. CDR3 bases: TGTGCCAGCAGCCAAGTGGCGGACAGAGGCTACGAGCAGTACTTC. Translation gives CASSQVADRGYEQYF.

The gene calls are TRBV5-1 and TRBJ2-1; 10 positions agree with TRBD2. The V gene's germline CDR1 is SGHRS and CDR2 YFSETQ. The CDR3 totals 17 residues. J was trimmed by 1 base and V by 3 bases; bases with no gene match: 7. The CDR3 region has the DNA TGCGCCAGCAGCTGGAACAAGCGGGGGGGATCCTACAATGAGCAGTTCTTC. This gives the protein CASSWNKRGGSYNEQFF. The full variable domain, completed using reference TRBV5-1 and TRBJ2-1, is KAGVTQTPRYLIKTRGQQVTLSCSPISGHRSVSWYQQTPGQGLQFLFEYFSETQRNKGNFPGRFSGRQFSNSRSEMNVSTLELGDSALYLCASSWNKRGGSYNEQFFGPGTRLTVL.

This chain connects TRBV7-9 to TRBJ2-7, with TRBD1 matching over 7 bases. CDR3 length: 15 amino acids. V dropped 4 bases and J dropped 3; count of bases not matched to a gene: 9. The germline CDR1 and CDR2 sequences are SEHNR and FQNEAQ (reference sequence). The CDR3 DNA sequence: TGTGCCAGCAGCTCAACAGGGGTCATTTACTACGAGCAGTACTTC. As protein: CASSSTGVIYYEQYF.

This sequence joins TRBV6-5 and TRBJ2-2, with TRBD1 matching over 8 bases. Germline trimming cut 7 bases from V and 4 bases from J; bases unmatched to any gene: 8. The CDR3 loop spans 15 amino acids. The germline V gene encodes CDR1 MNHEY and CDR2 SVGAGI. The CDR3 region has the DNA TGTGCCAGCACGACGACAGGGGTTTTCACCGGGGAGCTGTTTTTT. It encodes CASTTTGVFTGELFF.

This chain connects TRBV6-1 to TRBJ1-2; 10 bases line up with TRBD1. CDR1 is MNHNS and CDR2 is SASEGT in the germline V gene. V trimming: 3 bases; J trimming: 3 bases; junction bases outside the gene matches: 7. The CDR3 totals 16 residues. CDR3: CASSDQGQGYDYGYTF. The CDR3 DNA sequence: TGTGCCAGCAGTGACCAGGGACAGGGGTATGACTATGGCTACACCTTC.

This chain connects TRBV3-1 (or the pseudogene TRBV3-2) to TRBJ1-6; unclear D gene. The CDR3 is 18 amino acids. The V end lost 5 bases, the J end lost 7 bases, and 24 bases lay between the germline ends. The germline V gene encodes CDR1 LGHDT and CDR2 YNNKEL (reference sequence). CDR3 in amino acids: CASSLEKVGSWENSPLHF. The CDR3 nucleotides read TGTGCCAGCAGCTTGGAGAAGGTGGGGTCTTGGGAGAATTCACCCCTCCACTTT.

This rearrangement joins TRBV28 to TRBJ2-5; D unresolved. Germline CDR1 and CDR2: MDHEN and SYDVKM. The CDR3 spans 12 residues. Trimming pared 1 base from V and 4 bases from J, leaving 4 bases between. The CDR3 is CASSLLAETQYF. CDR3 sequence (DNA): TGTGCCAGCAGTTTATTAGCAGAGACCCAGTACTTC.